The next 28 T cell receptor beta chains were all read from a single sample in a study of CD4 T cells in relation to SARS-CoV-2 and coronaviruses (TCRdb year 2021). Their antigen targets remain unknown. CD4+ T cells from unexposed donors were collected before the COVID-19 pandemic (2011-2018). After around ten days of culture, CD4+ T cells were isolated with the EasySep CD4+ T cell isolation kit. The library was generated by the immunoSEQ multiplex PCR assay. This immuneACCESS table, as held by TCRdb, lists in-frame sequences with V and J called but not all clones. Of the missing ones, under half trace to an unresolved V gene in checked studies; the others have no known cause. The sample table holds roughly 20,000 clones, of which around four fifths were seen once. 19% of the sample is taken by the ten largest. The sample was CD4+ T cells from PBMCs, cultured in vitro. The origin of the receptors is a human donor in good health.

This chain connects TRBV28 to TRBJ1-1; tentatively, D is TRBD1 (6 bases). The V gene lost 1 base and the J gene lost 11 bases, with 11 bases spanning the gap. This CDR3 spans 12 amino acids. Germline V lookup: CDR1 MDHEN, CDR2 SYDVKM. The CDR3 loop reads CASSLSAGAAFF. CDR3 nucleotide sequence: TGTGCCAGCAGTTTATCAGCAGGGGCCGCTTTCTTT. Complete variable domain (other parts from reference TRBV28 and TRBJ1-1): DVKVTQSSRYLVKRTGEKVFLECVQDMDHENMFWYRQDPGLGLRLIYFSYDVKMKEKGDIPEGYSVSREKKERFSLILESASTNQTSMYLCASSLSAGAAFFGQGTRLTVV.

J is TRBJ2-2 and V is TRBV9, with 11 bases that match TRBD2. Trimming cost V 6 bases and J 4 bases; bases outside gene matches: 5. CDR1 is SGDLS, CDR2 YYNGEE, per germline. The CDR3 covers 15 residues. In DNA, the CDR3 is TGTGCCAGCACACCAACTAGCGGGAGCACCGGGGAGCTGTTTTTT. It encodes CASTPTSGSTGELFF.

This clone was counted between two and nine times. The genes are TRBV5-4 and TRBJ1-2; tentative D call: TRBD1 (6 bases). V gave up 3 bases and J gave up 4 bases, with 25 bases separating them. The germline V gene has CDR1 SGHNT and CDR2 YYREEE (reference sequence). The CDR3 has 18 residues. The CDR3, as DNA: TGTGCCAGCAGCTCATGGACGGCCGACATCGAGGGGGTCTATGGCTACACCTTC. This codes for CASSSWTADIEGVYGYTF. The full variable domain, its missing parts supplied by reference TRBV5-4 and TRBJ1-2, is ETGVTQSPTHLIKTRGQQVTLRCSSQSGHNTVSWYQQALGQGPQFIFQYYREEENGRGNFPPRFSGLQFPNYSSELNVNALELDDSALYLCASSSWTADIEGVYGYTFGSGTRLTVV.

Only a few counts were recorded for this clone. This chain joins TRBV7-8 and TRBJ2-1, with 10 positions matching TRBD2. Trimming took 1 base from V and 10 from J; bases not matched to a gene: 10. The CDR3 contains 16 residues. Germline-derived CDR1 and CDR2 are SGHVS and FQNEAQ. CDR3 nucleotide sequence: TGTGCCAGCAGCTTAGTTGGGTTAGCGGGAGGAGGAGAGCAGTTCTTC. As protein: CASSLVGLAGGGEQFF.

V usage is TRBV14 and J usage is TRBJ2-5; D ambiguous. The CDR3 has 14 residues. Trimming removed 5 bases at V and 5 bases at J, with 15 bases between. Germline V gene sequence: CDR1 SGHDN, CDR2 FVKESK. CDR3 protein: CASSRSLSTETQYF. CDR3 in DNA: TGTGCCAGCAGCAGGAGTCTAAGTACGGAGACCCAGTACTTC.

The genes are TRBV5-1 and TRBJ2-2; possibly TRBD2 for D (5 bases). Per the germline V gene, CDR1 is SGHRS and CDR2 is YFSETQ. This CDR3 region has 14 residues. Trimming removed 1 base at V and 7 bases at J, with 11 bases between. CDR3 DNA: TGCGCCAGCAGCTTGTTTAGTGAGGGCGGGGAGCTGTTTTTT. Translating it yields CASSLFSEGGELFF.

This chain joins TRBV9 and TRBJ2-3, with 14 bases that match TRBD2. The CDR3 has 16 residues. Germline V gives CDR1 SGDLS, CDR2 YYNGEE. The V segment lost 6 bases and the J segment 9 bases; nucleotides outside the gene matches: 12. In DNA form, the CDR3 reads TGTGCCAGCACCCTGTCCGGGACTAGCGGGAGAGAGACGCAGTATTTT. Its protein is CASTLSGTSGRETQYF.

The chain uses TRBV7-9 and TRBJ1-1, with 11 bases fitting TRBD1. Germline lookup yields CDR1 SEHNR and CDR2 FQNEAQ (reference sequence). The CDR3 has 15 residues. The trim removed 0 bases at V and 7 bases at J, leaving 4 bases unmatched. In DNA, the CDR3 is TGTGCCAGCAGCTTAGCCGGGACAGGGGGTCATGAAGCTTTCTTT. Its protein is CASSLAGTGGHEAFF.

This clone was seen just once. The chain links TRBV5-1 to TRBJ2-7; weak D call: TRBD1 (6 bases). The CDR3 has 15 residues. Trimming cost V 0 bases and J 6 bases, with 16 bases left between them. Germline CDR1 reads SGHRS; CDR2 reads YFSETQ. The CDR3 region is CASSLGRQGSPEQYF. CDR3 sequence (DNA): TGCGCCAGCAGCTTGGGACGGCAGGGGTCGCCCGAGCAGTACTTC. The complete variable domain, with remaining parts taken from reference TRBV5-1 and TRBJ2-7, reads KAGVTQTPRYLIKTRGQQVTLSCSPISGHRSVSWYQQTPGQGLQFLFEYFSETQRNKGNFPGRFSGRQFSNSRSEMNVSTLELGDSALYLCASSLGRQGSPEQYFGPGTRLTVT.

The J gene is TRBJ2-7, the V gene TRBV6-5; either TRBD1 or TRBD2 may fit D (5 bases each). The CDR3 runs 14 residues. Trimming stripped 8 bases from V and 1 base from J, with 15 bases between. Germline V gene sequence: CDR1 MNHEY, CDR2 SVGAGI. In DNA form, the CDR3 reads TGTGCCAGCGACCGGGACCTCGGGTCCTACGAGCAGTACTTC. This sequence encodes CASDRDLGSYEQYF.

This clone was observed once. The V and J genes are TRBV3-1 (or the pseudogene TRBV3-2) and TRBJ1-6; D is perhaps TRBD1 (5 bases). In germline, CDR1 is LGHDT, CDR2 YNNKEL (reference sequence). The CDR3 consists of 15 residues. V lost 1 base and J lost 9, with 13 bases in between. The CDR3 sequence is CASSQGGTVPSPLHF. CDR3 bases: TGTGCCAGCAGCCAAGGGGGGACGGTTCCTTCACCCCTCCACTTT.

This clone has only one observation. The V gene is TRBV5-3, the J gene TRBJ1-1, with D possibly matching TRBD1 (5 bases). TRBV5-3 is placed among ORFs of uncertain function. The CDR3 sequence is 15 residues long. V was trimmed by 3 bases and J by 6 bases, leaving 18 bases between them. CDR3 residues: CARSWGTPSRAEAFF. The CDR3 coding sequence is TGTGCCAGAAGCTGGGGCACCCCCTCGAGGGCTGAAGCTTTCTTT.

This chain joins TRBV2 and TRBJ2-5, with D tentatively TRBD1 or TRBD2 (5 bases each). Deletions cut 6 bases from V and 5 bases from J, with 16 bases between. CDR1 and CDR2 (germline): SNHLY, FYNNEI. The CDR3 loop spans 14 amino acids. In DNA, the CDR3 is TGTGCCAGCAGGAACAGGTTCGGGGAGGAGACCCAGTACTTC. Translation gives CASRNRFGEETQYF.

The chain employs TRBV5-4 and TRBJ2-1; D is perhaps TRBD2 (5 bases). The CDR3 is 15 residues long. Between the trimmed V and J ends, which lost 1 base and 3 bases, there was a span of 11 bases. Germline V CDR1 and CDR2: SGHNT, YYREEE (reference sequence). The CDR3 sequence is CASSLLPGGYNEQFF. In DNA form, the CDR3 reads TGTGCCAGCAGCTTGCTCCCCGGAGGCTACAATGAGCAGTTCTTC.

This clone was seen a handful of times. The rearrangement links TRBV20-1 to TRBJ2-1; TRBD2 aligns across 12 bases. The junction had 9 bases not matched to a gene; V was cut back by 3 bases and J by 0 bases. CDR3 length: 18 amino acids. CDR1 and CDR2 (germline): DFQATT, SNEGSKA (reference sequence). The CDR3 spells CSASLGLAGFSSYNEQFF. In DNA, the CDR3 is TGCAGTGCTAGTCTCGGACTAGCGGGATTTTCCTCCTACAATGAGCAGTTCTTC.

This clone was detected a few times. V usage is TRBV7-3 and J usage is TRBJ2-7; tentatively, D is TRBD1 or TRBD2 (5 bases each). Germline V gives CDR1 SGHTA, CDR2 FQGTGA. There are 13 residues in the CDR3. V lost 5 bases, J lost 3 bases, and 11 bases lay in between. The CDR3 loop is CASSGGSDYEQYF. CDR3 DNA sequence: TGTGCCAGCAGCGGGGGTTCGGACTACGAGCAGTACTTC.

The chain combines TRBV7-9 with TRBJ1-2; 7 bases align to TRBD1. The V gene's germline CDR1 is SEHNR and CDR2 FQNEAQ (reference sequence). The CDR3 covers 14 residues. The V segment lost 4 bases and the J segment 8 bases; nucleotides outside the gene matches: 10. The CDR3 loop reads CASSSQDRSYGYTF. The CDR3 DNA reads as TGTGCCAGCAGCTCCCAGGACAGGTCCTACGGCTACACCTTC.

CDR3 residues: CSVVPATNEKLFF. CDR3 coding DNA: TGCAGCGTTGTACCGGCAACTAATGAAAAACTGTTTTTT. This chain uses TRBV29-1 with TRBJ1-4, with D hard to call. The CDR3 length is 13 residues. The V end lost 4 bases, the J end lost 0 bases, and 6 bases lay between the germline ends. Germline-derived CDR1 and CDR2 are SQVTM and ANQGSEA.

The chain is built from TRBV30 and TRBJ2-5, with 8 bases matching TRBD1. J was trimmed by 4 bases and V by 5 bases; bases with no gene match: 3. There are 12 residues in the CDR3. In germline, CDR1 is GTSNPN, CDR2 SVGIG (reference sequence). The CDR3 DNA follows: TGTGCCTGGGACGACAGGGGAGAGACCCAGTACTTC. Translation: CAWDDRGETQYF. Combining the CDR3 with reference TRBV30 and TRBJ2-5 gives the whole variable domain SQTIHQWPATLVQPVGSPLSLECTVEGTSNPNLYWYRQAAGRGLQLLFYSVGIGQISSEVPQNLSASRPQDRQFILSSKKLLLSDSGFYLCAWDDRGETQYFGPGTRLLVL.

The chain employs TRBV9 and TRBJ2-7; D unclear. V was clipped by 2 bases and J by 0 bases, with 18 bases between them. CDR1 is SGDLS and CDR2 is YYNGEE in the germline V gene. CDR3 length: 17 amino acids. The CDR3 reads CASSVSSTGFSSYEQYF. The CDR3 DNA reads as TGTGCCAGCAGCGTTTCATCAACCGGATTTAGCTCCTACGAGCAGTACTTC.

V and J are TRBV5-4 and TRBJ1-2, with 7 bases that match TRBD1. CDR1 is SGHNT and CDR2 is YYREEE in the germline V gene (reference sequence). V dropped 2 bases and J dropped 8; count of bases not matched to a gene: 3. The CDR3 length is 12 residues. Here the CDR3 DNA reads TGTGCCAGCAGCTTCCGGACAGGAGGCTACACCTTC. It codes for CASSFRTGGYTF.

J is TRBJ2-2 and V is TRBV2, with a tentative D call TRBD2 (5 bases). Looked up from germline, CDR1 is SNHLY and CDR2 is FYNNEI. Trimming took 8 bases from V and 2 from J, leaving 12 bases between them. The length of the CDR3 is 14 residues. CDR3: CASGLASNTGELFF. The DNA for the CDR3 is TGTGCCAGCGGCCTAGCATCAAACACCGGGGAGCTGTTTTTT. Full variable domain (missing parts from reference TRBV2 and TRBJ2-2): EPEVTQTPSHQVTQMGQEVILRCVPISNHLYFYWYRQILGQKVEFLVSFYNNEISEKSEIFDDQFSVERPDGSNFTLKIRSTKLEDSAMYFCASGLASNTGELFFGEGSRLTVL.

V and J are TRBV11-2 and TRBJ1-2; 11 bases align to TRBD1. The CDR3 has 15 residues. V shed 3 bases and J 7 bases; nucleotides not matched to a gene: 7. The germline V gene has CDR1 SGHAT and CDR2 FQNNGV. The CDR3 is CASSFVGQGAGGYTF. The CDR3 nucleotides are TGTGCCAGCAGCTTCGTCGGACAGGGGGCGGGTGGCTACACCTTC.

To note about this clone: The identical CDR3 is also encoded by other nucleotide sequences in the sample. The chain is built from TRBV24-1 and TRBJ2-7; D is undetermined. V dropped 3 bases and J dropped 4 bases, with 9 bases sitting between them. From germline, CDR1 is KGHDR and CDR2 SFDVKD. The CDR3 covers 13 residues. The CDR3 DNA is TGTGCCACCAGTGATCCTCGAGGTTACGAGCAGTACTTC. Residues: CATSDPRGYEQYF.

This clone appeared a single time. The chain is built from TRBV24-1 and TRBJ2-1; the D is unclear. The CDR3 sequence is 14 residues long. Trimming shortened V by 5 bases and J by 7 bases, and 14 bases separated the two germline ends. Germline CDR1 KGHDR, CDR2 SFDVKD. CDR3 in amino acids: CATSVDLDSNEQFF. The CDR3 DNA follows: TGTGCCACCAGTGTTGACCTAGATTCTAATGAGCAGTTCTTC.

This clone has more than one count but fewer than ten. This chain links TRBV6-6 with TRBJ2-3; a weak D match, TRBD2 (6 bases). Germline CDR1 reads MNHNY; CDR2 reads SVGAGI (reference sequence). Trimming stripped 5 bases from V and 6 bases from J, with 24 bases between. This CDR3 is 17 amino acids long. The CDR3 reads CASSPLRDSTLADTQYF. DNA for the CDR3: TGTGCCAGCAGTCCGCTACGGGACTCGACTTTGGCCGATACGCAGTATTTT.

This clone was counted between two and nine times. The chain recombines TRBV18 with TRBJ2-7; D uncertain. V was cut by 2 bases and J by 5 bases, with 16 bases left in between. The CDR3 contains 15 residues. Germline loops: CDR1 KGHSH, CDR2 LQKENI. CDR3 loop: CASSPEYLRTDEQYF. CDR3 nucleotides: TGTGCCAGCTCACCAGAATACCTACGGACCGACGAGCAGTACTTC. The complete variable domain, with remaining parts taken from reference TRBV18 and TRBJ2-7, reads NAGVMQNPRHLVRRRGQEARLRCSPMKGHSHVYWYRQLPEEGLKFMVYLQKENIIDESGMPKERFSAEFPKEGPSILRIQQVVRGDSAAYFCASSPEYLRTDEQYFGPGTRLTVT.

Only a few counts were recorded for this clone. The chain combines TRBV15 with TRBJ2-1, with D perhaps given as TRBD1 or TRBD2 (5 bases each). V was cut by 3 bases and J by 9 bases, with 9 bases left in between. Germline lookup yields CDR1 LNHNV and CDR2 YYDKDF (reference sequence). This CDR3 is built from 12 residues. The DNA for the CDR3 is TGTGCCACCAGCAGGGGGGATATTGAGCAGTTCTTC. This translates into CATSRGDIEQFF.